This T cell receptor beta chain is from a study of blood T cell repertoires in COVID-19. Germline V gene data show CDR1 as SGHNT and CDR2 as YYREEE (reference sequence). V lost 4 bases and J lost 5; bases outside the gene matches: 11. This CDR3 spans 15 amino acids. Using immunoSEQ multiplex PCR, the repertoire was profiled, and TCRdb retains in-frame clones only, with some absent. The sample has 54,000 or so clones; 86% are singletons. This clone was found a few times. The sample comprised peripheral blood. The receptor was isolated from a woman aged 80 or over with acute or convalescent COVID-19. The V call is TRBV5-4, the J call TRBJ2-7, with TRBD1 identical over 8 bases. This chain's CDR3 is CASSPRQGSSDEQYF. Written as DNA, the CDR3 is TGTGCCAGCAGCCCTCGACAGGGGTCGAGTGACGAGCAGTACTTC.